Reported below is one T cell receptor beta chain. Buffy coats from healthy blood donors served as controls. With 6 bases clipped from V and 1 base from J, the junction kept 5 bases outside the gene matches. The CDR3 totals 17 residues. The germline gives CDR1 MGHRA, CDR2 YSYEKL. Methods used by the authors: Productive clonotypes were detectable down to 2.59 x 10-5 frequency. Measured with immunoSEQ multiplex PCR; TCRdb has only the in-frame clones, and not every one. The DNA gave D and trimming, while V, J and clone size come from that table. The table lists 20,000 to 25,000 clones, 74% of them singletons. The data were obtained in a study of STAT5B mutations in CD4+ large granular lymphocyte leukemia. Study at large: Among healthy controls, a particular HLA allele went with more CDR3 'QG' motifs.

The sequencing input was CD4+ T cells from blood buffy coats. The TCR was taken from a human donor in good health. The chain links TRBV4-1 to TRBJ2-6, with 11 bases that match TRBD1. CDR3 loop: CASSTGTGGSGANVLTF. The CDR3, as DNA: TGCGCCAGCAGTACCGGGACAGGGGGTTCTGGGGCCAACGTCCTGACTTTC.